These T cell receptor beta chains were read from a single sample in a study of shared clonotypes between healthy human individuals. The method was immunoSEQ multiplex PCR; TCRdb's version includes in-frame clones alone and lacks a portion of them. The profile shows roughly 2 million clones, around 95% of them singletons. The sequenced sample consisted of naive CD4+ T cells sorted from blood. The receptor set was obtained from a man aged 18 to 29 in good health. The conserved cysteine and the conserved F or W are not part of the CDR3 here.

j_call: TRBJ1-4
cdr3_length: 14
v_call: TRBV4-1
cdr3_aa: ASSQEKGNTNEKLF

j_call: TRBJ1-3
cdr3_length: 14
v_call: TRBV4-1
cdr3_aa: ASSQVGGSLGNTIY

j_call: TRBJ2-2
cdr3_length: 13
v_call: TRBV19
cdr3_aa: ASSPGTSNTGELF

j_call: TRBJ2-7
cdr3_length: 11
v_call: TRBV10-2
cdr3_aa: ASCEYYSYEQY

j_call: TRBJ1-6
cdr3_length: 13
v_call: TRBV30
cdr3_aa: AWSAVDRDNSPLH

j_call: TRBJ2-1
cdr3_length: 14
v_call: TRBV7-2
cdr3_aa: ASSFYLAGVSNEQF

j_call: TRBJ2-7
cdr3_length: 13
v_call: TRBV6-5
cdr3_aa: ASSYSSSSYYEQY

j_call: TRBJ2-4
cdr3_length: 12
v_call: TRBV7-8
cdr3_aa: ASSFSVVANIQY

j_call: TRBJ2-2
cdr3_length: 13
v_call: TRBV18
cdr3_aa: ASSPGTPGTGELF

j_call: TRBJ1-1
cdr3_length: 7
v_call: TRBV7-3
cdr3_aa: ASSSEAF

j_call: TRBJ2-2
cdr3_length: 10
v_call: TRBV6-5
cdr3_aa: ASTNSFGELF

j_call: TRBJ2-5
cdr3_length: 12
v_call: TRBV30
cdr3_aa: AWSLGTVAETQY

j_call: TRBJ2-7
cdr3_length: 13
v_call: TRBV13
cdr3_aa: ASSQEAGPPREQY

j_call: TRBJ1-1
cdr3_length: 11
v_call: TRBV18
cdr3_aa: ASSPAGAGEAF

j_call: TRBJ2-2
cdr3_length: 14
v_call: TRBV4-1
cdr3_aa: ASSQETGGYTGELF

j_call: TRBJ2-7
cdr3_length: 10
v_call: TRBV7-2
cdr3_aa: ASSLAGGEQY

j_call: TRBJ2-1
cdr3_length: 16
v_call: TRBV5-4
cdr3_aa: ATYPGGVAMSSYNEQF

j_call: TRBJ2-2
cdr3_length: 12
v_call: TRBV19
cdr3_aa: ATRPGGSTGELF

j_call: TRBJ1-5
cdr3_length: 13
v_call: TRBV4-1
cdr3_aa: ASSQEYQIHQPQH

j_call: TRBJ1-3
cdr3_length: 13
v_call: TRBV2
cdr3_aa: ASRKMGTAGNTIY

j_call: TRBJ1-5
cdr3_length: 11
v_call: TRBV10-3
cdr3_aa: AISEGERQPQH

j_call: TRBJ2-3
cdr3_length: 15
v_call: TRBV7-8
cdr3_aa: ASSLEGWIAGTDTQY

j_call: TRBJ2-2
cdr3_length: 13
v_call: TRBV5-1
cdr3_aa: ASSWRGLNTGELF

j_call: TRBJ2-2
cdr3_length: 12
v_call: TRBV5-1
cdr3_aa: ASSLTLNTGELF

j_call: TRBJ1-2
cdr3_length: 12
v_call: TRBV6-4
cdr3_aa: ASSEESGAYGYT

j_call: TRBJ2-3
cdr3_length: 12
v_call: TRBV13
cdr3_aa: ASRRHGGTDTQY

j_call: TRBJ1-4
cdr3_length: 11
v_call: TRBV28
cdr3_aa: ASSSTGTRKLF

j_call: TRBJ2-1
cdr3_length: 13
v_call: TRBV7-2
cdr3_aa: ASSLGRGPYNEQF

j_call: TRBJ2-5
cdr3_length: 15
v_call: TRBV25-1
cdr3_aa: ASSDDPGQGRGETQY

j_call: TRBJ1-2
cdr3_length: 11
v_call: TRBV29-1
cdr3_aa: SVATGPNYGYT

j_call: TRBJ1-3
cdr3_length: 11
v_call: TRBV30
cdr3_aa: ALGGGPKRNIY

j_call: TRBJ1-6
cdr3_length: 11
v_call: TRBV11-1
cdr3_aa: ASSLLSGSPLH

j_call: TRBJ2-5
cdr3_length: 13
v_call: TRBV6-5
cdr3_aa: ASMIRDRGQETQY

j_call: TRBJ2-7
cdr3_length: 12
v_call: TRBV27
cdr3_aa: ASVKAGGGYEQY

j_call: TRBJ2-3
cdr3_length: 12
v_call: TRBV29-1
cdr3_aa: SVEAGGSSDTQY

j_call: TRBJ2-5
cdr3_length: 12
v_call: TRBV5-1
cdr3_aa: ASRRGQGQETQY

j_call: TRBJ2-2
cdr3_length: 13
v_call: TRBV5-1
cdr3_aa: ASSLATTNTGELF

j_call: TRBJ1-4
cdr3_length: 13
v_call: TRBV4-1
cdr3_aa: ASSQAPRYNEKLF

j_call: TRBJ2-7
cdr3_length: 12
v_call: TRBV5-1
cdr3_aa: ASSLGDNAYEQY

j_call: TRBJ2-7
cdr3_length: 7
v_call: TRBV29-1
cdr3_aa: SVRETEY

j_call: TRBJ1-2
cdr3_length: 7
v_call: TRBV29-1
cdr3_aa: SVDAGYT

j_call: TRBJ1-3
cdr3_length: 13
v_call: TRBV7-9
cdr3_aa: ASSPIWVSGNTIY